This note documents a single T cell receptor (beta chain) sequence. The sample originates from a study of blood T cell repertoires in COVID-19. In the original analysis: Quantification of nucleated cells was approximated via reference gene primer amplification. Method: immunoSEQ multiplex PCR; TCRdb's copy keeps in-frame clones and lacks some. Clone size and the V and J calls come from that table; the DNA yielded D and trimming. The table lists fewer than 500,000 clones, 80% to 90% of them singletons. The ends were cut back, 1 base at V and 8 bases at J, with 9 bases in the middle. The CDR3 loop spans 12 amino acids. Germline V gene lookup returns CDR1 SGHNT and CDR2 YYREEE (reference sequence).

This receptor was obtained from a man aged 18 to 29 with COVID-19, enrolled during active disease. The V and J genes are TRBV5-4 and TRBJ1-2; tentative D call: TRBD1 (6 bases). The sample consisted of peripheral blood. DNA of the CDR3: TGTGCCAGCAGCTTGCCAGGGGAAGGCTACACCTTC. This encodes CASSLPGEGYTF.